The rows below give T cell receptor beta chains drawn from one sample of a study of T-cell reconstitution after alpha-beta-depleted transplantation in children. TCRdb fed the PCR reads into MiXCR, producing one record per CDR3 protein. The repertoire holds 250,000 or so distinct CDR3 sequences, with more than 20% as singletons. Sequences were derived from PBMCs, mostly from graft donor cells, sampled 360 days after TCRalphabeta/CD19-depleted stem cell transplant. These receptors all stem from a female patient aged 2-9 years who had a stem cell transplant for congenital amegakaryocytic thrombocytopenia, so the T cells may come from the graft donor. Each CDR3 is given with its conserved first and last residue. Size values are once, few and many counts, or a class for expanded clones, and some rows have none.

clone_size: NA
j_call: TRBJ2-5
v_call: TRBV28
cdr3_aa: CASSFRASARETQYF

clone_size: NA
j_call: TRBJ1-4
v_call: TRBV27
cdr3_aa: CASSPRQGGDEKLFF

clone_size: few
j_call: TRBJ1-1
v_call: TRBV6-6
cdr3_aa: CASSSDPGGAFF

clone_size: few
j_call: TRBJ2-1
v_call: TRBV4-1
cdr3_aa: CASSQDRTSGIGNEQFF

clone_size: NA
j_call: TRBJ2-1
v_call: TRBV28
cdr3_aa: CASRALASWNEQFF

clone_size: many
j_call: TRBJ2-7
v_call: TRBV12-3/TRBV12-4
cdr3_aa: CASTRTSSLYEQYF

clone_size: NA
j_call: TRBJ2-5
v_call: TRBV28
cdr3_aa: CASGLLTQYF

clone_size: NA
j_call: TRBJ2-5
v_call: TRBV12-3/TRBV12-4
cdr3_aa: CASSDPGQGAKTQYF

clone_size: NA
j_call: TRBJ1-3
v_call: TRBV7-9
cdr3_aa: CASSLTDSYSGNTIYF

clone_size: NA
j_call: TRBJ2-1
v_call: TRBV4-2
cdr3_aa: CASSQASGGNYNEQFF

clone_size: NA
j_call: TRBJ2-5
v_call: TRBV19
cdr3_aa: CASSPGAGGEGIQYF

clone_size: few
j_call: TRBJ2-7
v_call: TRBV4-1
cdr3_aa: CASSQQDALDEQYF

clone_size: few
j_call: TRBJ2-1
v_call: TRBV24-1
cdr3_aa: CATSDLIDEQFF

clone_size: NA
j_call: TRBJ1-1
v_call: TRBV19
cdr3_aa: CASSTSQGLPDEAFF

clone_size: NA
j_call: TRBJ1-2
v_call: TRBV28
cdr3_aa: CASSLSGVGHTNGYTF

clone_size: NA
j_call: TRBJ2-7
v_call: TRBV7-9
cdr3_aa: CASSSGTGGDEQYF

clone_size: NA
j_call: TRBJ1-1
v_call: TRBV7-9
cdr3_aa: CASSLTGRRVNTEAFF

clone_size: NA
j_call: TRBJ2-2
v_call: TRBV10-2
cdr3_aa: CAADGTSNTGELFF

clone_size: NA
j_call: TRBJ2-2
v_call: TRBV12-3/TRBV12-4
cdr3_aa: CASISAQGNTGELFF

clone_size: NA
j_call: TRBJ2-2
v_call: TRBV18
cdr3_aa: CASSPNRDTGELFF

clone_size: few
j_call: TRBJ2-3
v_call: TRBV5-1
cdr3_aa: CASSLPPTSRGTDTQYF

clone_size: few
j_call: TRBJ2-7
v_call: TRBV4-1
cdr3_aa: CASSQERGTGVYEQYF

clone_size: many
j_call: TRBJ2-7
v_call: TRBV5-1
cdr3_aa: CASSQQGVSPYEQYF

clone_size: few
j_call: TRBJ2-1
v_call: TRBV6-5
cdr3_aa: CATGRANLGEQFF

clone_size: NA
j_call: TRBJ2-7
v_call: TRBV7-9
cdr3_aa: CASSWTSATYEQYF

clone_size: NA
j_call: TRBJ2-7
v_call: TRBV5-1
cdr3_aa: CASSRKDRGDEQYF

clone_size: NA
j_call: TRBJ2-3
v_call: TRBV15
cdr3_aa: CATSRDLNGDTQYF

clone_size: NA
j_call: TRBJ1-1
v_call: TRBV11-2
cdr3_aa: CASSLNKNTEAFF

clone_size: NA
j_call: TRBJ2-1
v_call: TRBV10-2
cdr3_aa: CASSDGSGGVNERFF

clone_size: NA
j_call: TRBJ1-5
v_call: TRBV2
cdr3_aa: CASSVRNQPQHF

clone_size: few
j_call: TRBJ1-1
v_call: TRBV6-5
cdr3_aa: CASSYGATNTEAFF

clone_size: many
j_call: TRBJ2-3
v_call: TRBV10-3
cdr3_aa: CAVAEGSDTQYF

clone_size: many
j_call: TRBJ2-4
v_call: TRBV4-2
cdr3_aa: CASSQVAGGAKNIQYF

clone_size: NA
j_call: TRBJ2-7
v_call: TRBV7-3
cdr3_aa: CASSLTKGGPYEQYF

clone_size: few
j_call: TRBJ2-3
v_call: TRBV27
cdr3_aa: CASSTAWLSPFADTQYF

clone_size: few
j_call: TRBJ1-4
v_call: TRBV12-3/TRBV12-4
cdr3_aa: CASSLWSGVGEKLFF

clone_size: few
j_call: TRBJ2-1
v_call: TRBV30
cdr3_aa: CAWSDYRVGYNEQFF

clone_size: NA
j_call: TRBJ2-7
v_call: TRBV28
cdr3_aa: CASKQPTSGRASYEQYF

clone_size: many
j_call: TRBJ2-7
v_call: TRBV10-3
cdr3_aa: CAIRPVDRDHEQYF

clone_size: few
j_call: TRBJ2-2
v_call: TRBV7-8
cdr3_aa: CASRHLAGDTGELFF

clone_size: NA
j_call: TRBJ1-5
v_call: TRBV6-5
cdr3_aa: CASSYSRGSQPQHF

clone_size: once
j_call: TRBJ2-7
v_call: TRBV18
cdr3_aa: CASSPQPATLSSYEQYF

clone_size: many
j_call: TRBJ2-3
v_call: TRBV24-1
cdr3_aa: CATSATPSTDTQYF

clone_size: many
j_call: TRBJ2-1
v_call: TRBV28
cdr3_aa: CASSPAGTGAYNEQFF

clone_size: few
j_call: TRBJ2-5
v_call: TRBV5-1
cdr3_aa: CASSLGLVGETQYF

clone_size: few
j_call: TRBJ2-2
v_call: TRBV20-1
cdr3_aa: CSASHGLTDPGELFF

clone_size: few
j_call: TRBJ2-5
v_call: TRBV10-2
cdr3_aa: CASSPTRETQYF

clone_size: NA
j_call: TRBJ1-2
v_call: TRBV27
cdr3_aa: CASSLSGRWRDNGYTF

clone_size: NA
j_call: TRBJ2-7
v_call: TRBV7-4
cdr3_aa: CASSFEKGPAYEQYF